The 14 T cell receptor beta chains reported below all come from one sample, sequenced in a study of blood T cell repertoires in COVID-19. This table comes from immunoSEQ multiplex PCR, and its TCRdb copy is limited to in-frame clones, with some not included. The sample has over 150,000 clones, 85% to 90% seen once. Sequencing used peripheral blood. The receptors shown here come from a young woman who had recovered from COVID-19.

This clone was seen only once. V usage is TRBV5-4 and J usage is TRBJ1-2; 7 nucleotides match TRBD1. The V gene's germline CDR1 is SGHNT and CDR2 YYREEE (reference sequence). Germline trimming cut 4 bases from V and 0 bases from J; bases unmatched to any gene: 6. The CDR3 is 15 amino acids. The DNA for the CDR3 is TGTGCCAGCAGCCCGGCCGGGACAGCTAACTATGGCTACACCTTC. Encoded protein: CASSPAGTANYGYTF.

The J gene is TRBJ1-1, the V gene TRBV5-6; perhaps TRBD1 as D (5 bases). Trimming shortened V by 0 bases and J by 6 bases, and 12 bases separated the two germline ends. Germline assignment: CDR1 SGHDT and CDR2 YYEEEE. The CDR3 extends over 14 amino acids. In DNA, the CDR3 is TGTGCCAGCAGCTTGGCTCAGGGAATCGCTGAAGCTTTCTTT. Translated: CASSLAQGIAEAFF.

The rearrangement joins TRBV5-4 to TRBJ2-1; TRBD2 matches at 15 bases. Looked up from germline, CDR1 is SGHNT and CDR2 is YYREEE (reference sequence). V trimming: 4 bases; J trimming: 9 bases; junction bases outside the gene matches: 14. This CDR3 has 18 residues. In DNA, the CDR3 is TGTGCCAGCAGCGCGGGGACTAGCGGGGGGCCCCGAGGTCTTGAGCAGTTCTTC. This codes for CASSAGTSGGPRGLEQFF.

CDR3 residues: CASSPDRGIPLAKNIQYF. CDR3 sequence (DNA): TGTGCCAGCAGTCCAGACAGGGGAATACCACTAGCCAAAAACATTCAGTACTTC. The chain links TRBV6-2 or TRBV6-3 to TRBJ2-4; TRBD1 aligns across 8 bases. Trimming took 5 bases from V and 0 from J; bases not matched to a gene: 12. The germline gives CDR1 MNHEY, CDR2 SVGEGT. The CDR3 extends over 18 amino acids.

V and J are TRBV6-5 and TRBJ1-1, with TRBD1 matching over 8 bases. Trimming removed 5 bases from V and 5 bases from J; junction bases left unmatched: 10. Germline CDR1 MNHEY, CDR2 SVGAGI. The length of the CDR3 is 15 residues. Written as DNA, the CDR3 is TGTGCCAGCAGTCCAACAGACAGGGGTAAGACTGAAGCTTTCTTT. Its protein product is CASSPTDRGKTEAFF.

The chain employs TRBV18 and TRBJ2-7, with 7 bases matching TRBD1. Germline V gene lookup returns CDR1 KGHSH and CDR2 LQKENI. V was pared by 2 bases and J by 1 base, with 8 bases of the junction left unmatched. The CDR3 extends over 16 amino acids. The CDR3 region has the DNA TGTGCCAGCTCACCATGGTGGGACAGTAGTTCCTACGAGCAGTACTTC. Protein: CASSPWWDSSSYEQYF.

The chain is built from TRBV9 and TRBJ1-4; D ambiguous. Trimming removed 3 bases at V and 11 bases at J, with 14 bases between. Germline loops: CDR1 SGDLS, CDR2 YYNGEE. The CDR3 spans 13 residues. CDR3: CASSETDPGKLFF. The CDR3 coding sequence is TGTGCCAGCAGCGAAACGGACCCGGGGAAACTGTTTTTT.

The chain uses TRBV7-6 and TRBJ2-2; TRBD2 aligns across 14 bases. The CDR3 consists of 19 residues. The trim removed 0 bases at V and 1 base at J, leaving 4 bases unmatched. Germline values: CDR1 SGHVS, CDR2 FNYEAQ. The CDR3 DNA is TGTGCCAGCAGCTTAGCCGGGACTAGCGGGAGATTGAACACCGGGGAGCTGTTTTTT. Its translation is CASSLAGTSGRLNTGELFF.

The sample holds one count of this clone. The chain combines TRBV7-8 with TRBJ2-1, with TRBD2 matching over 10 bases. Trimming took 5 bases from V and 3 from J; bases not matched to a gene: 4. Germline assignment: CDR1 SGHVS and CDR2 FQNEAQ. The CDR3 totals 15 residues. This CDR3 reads CASSPSGRVYNEQFF. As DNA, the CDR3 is TGTGCCAGCAGCCCAAGCGGGAGGGTCTACAATGAGCAGTTCTTC.

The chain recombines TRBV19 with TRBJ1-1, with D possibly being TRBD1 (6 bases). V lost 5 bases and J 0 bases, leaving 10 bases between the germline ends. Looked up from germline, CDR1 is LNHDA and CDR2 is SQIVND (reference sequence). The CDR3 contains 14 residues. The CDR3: CASSLWGLNTEAFF. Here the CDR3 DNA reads TGTGCCAGTAGTTTGTGGGGGCTGAACACTGAAGCTTTCTTT.

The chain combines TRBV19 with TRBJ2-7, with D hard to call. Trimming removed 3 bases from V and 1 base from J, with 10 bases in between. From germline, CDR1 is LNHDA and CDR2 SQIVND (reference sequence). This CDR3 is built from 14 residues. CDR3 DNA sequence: TGTGCCAGTAGTATTGCTGAACAGTCCTACGAGCAGTACTTC. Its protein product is CASSIAEQSYEQYF.

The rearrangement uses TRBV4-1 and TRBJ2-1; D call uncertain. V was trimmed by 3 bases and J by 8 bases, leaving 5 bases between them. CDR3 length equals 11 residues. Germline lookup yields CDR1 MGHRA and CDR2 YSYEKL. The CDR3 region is CASSQGYEQFF. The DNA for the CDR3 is TGCGCCAGCAGCCAGGGCTATGAGCAGTTCTTC.

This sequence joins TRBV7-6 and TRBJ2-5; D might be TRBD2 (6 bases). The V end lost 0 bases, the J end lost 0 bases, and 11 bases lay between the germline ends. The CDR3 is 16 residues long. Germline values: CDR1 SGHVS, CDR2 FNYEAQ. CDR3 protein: CASSLAGGVYQETQYF. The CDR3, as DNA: TGTGCCAGCAGCTTAGCGGGGGGAGTGTACCAAGAGACCCAGTACTTC.

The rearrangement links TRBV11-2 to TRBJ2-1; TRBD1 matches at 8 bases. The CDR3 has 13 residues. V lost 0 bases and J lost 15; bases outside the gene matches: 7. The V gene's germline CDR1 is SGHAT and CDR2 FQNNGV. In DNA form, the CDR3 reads TGTGCCAGCAGCTTAGACCGGGACAGGAGTTCGTTCTTC. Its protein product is CASSLDRDRSSFF.